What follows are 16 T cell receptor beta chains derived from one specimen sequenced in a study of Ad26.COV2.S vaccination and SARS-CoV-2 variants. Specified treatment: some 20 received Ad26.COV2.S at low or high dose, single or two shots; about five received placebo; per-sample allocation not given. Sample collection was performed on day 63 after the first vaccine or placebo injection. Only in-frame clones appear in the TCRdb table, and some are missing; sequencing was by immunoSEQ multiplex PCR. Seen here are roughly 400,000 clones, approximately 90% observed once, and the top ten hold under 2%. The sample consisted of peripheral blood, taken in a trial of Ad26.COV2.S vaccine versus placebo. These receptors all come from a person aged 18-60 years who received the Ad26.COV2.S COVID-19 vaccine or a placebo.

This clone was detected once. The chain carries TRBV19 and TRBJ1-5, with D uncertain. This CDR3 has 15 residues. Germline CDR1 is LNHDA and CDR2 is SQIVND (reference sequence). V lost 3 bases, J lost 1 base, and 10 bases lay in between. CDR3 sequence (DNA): TGTGCCAGTAGTATTTCAGGCCAAAGCAATCAGCCCCAGCATTTT. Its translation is CASSISGQSNQPQHF.

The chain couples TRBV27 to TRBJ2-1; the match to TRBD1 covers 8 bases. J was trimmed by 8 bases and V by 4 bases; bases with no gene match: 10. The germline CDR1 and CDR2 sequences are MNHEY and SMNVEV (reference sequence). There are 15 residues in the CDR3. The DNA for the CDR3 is TGTGCCAGCAGTTCGGACAGGGACCGGAGATATGAGCAGTTCTTC. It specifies CASSSDRDRRYEQFF.

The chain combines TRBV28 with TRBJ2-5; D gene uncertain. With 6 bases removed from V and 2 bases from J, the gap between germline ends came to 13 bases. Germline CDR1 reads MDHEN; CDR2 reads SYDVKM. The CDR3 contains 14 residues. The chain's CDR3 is CASSETTPQETQYF. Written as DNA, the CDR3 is TGTGCCAGCAGCGAGACGACGCCTCAAGAGACCCAGTACTTC.

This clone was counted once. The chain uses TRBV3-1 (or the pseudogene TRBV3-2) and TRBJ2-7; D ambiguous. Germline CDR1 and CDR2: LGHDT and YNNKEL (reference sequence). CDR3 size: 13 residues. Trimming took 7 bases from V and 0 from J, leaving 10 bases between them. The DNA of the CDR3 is TGTGCCAGCACCCGATCGAGCTCCTACGAGCAGTACTTC. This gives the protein CASTRSSSYEQYF.

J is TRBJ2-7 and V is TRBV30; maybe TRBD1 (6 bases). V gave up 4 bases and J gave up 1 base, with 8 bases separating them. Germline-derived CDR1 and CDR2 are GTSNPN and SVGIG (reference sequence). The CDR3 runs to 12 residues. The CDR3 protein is CAWNDRSYEQYF. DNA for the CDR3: TGTGCCTGGAATGACAGGTCCTACGAGCAGTACTTC.

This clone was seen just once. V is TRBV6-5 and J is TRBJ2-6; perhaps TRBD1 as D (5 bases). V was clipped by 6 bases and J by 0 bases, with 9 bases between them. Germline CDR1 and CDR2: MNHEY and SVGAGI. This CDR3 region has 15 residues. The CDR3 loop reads CASRTATSGANVLTF. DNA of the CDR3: TGTGCCAGCAGGACAGCGACCTCTGGGGCCAACGTCCTGACTTTC.

The CDR3: CASSLQATRSGNTIYF. The CDR3, as DNA: TGCGCCAGCAGCTTGCAGGCCACCCGGTCTGGAAACACCATATATTTT. The gene calls are TRBV5-1 and TRBJ1-3; D gene unclear. This CDR3 region has 16 residues. The V end lost 1 base, the J end lost 1 base, and 12 bases lay between the germline ends. Per the germline V gene, CDR1 is SGHRS and CDR2 is YFSETQ. The full variable domain, its missing parts supplied by reference TRBV5-1 and TRBJ1-3, is KAGVTQTPRYLIKTRGQQVTLSCSPISGHRSVSWYQQTPGQGLQFLFEYFSETQRNKGNFPGRFSGRQFSNSRSEMNVSTLELGDSALYLCASSLQATRSGNTIYFGEGSWLTVV.

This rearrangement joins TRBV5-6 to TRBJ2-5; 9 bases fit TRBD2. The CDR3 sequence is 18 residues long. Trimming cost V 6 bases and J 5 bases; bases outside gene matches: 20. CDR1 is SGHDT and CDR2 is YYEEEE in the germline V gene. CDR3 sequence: CASTQRGLAGARGETQYF. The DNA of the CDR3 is TGTGCCAGCACTCAACGCGGGTTAGCGGGGGCCCGGGGGGAGACCCAGTACTTC.

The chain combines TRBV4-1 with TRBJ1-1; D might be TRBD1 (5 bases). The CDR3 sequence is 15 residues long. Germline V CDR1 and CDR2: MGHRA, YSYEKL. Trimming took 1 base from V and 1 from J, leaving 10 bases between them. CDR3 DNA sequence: TGCGCCAGCAGCCAAGGATCAGGGTGGAACACTGAAGCTTTCTTT. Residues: CASSQGSGWNTEAFF.

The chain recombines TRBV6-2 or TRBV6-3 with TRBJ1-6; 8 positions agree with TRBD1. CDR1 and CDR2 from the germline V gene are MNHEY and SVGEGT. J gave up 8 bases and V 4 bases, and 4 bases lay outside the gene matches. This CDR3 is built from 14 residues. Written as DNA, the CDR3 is TGTGCCAGCAGTTTCAGGGGGCCGGATTCACCCCTCCACTTT. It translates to CASSFRGPDSPLHF.

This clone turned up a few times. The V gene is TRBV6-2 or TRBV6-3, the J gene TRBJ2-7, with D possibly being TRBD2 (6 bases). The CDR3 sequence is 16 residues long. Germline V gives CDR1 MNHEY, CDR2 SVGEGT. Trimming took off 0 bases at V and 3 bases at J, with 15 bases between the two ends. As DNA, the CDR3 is TGTGCCAGCAGTTACTCGTCCGGAGAGGGAGGCTACGAGCAGTACTTC. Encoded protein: CASSYSSGEGGYEQYF.

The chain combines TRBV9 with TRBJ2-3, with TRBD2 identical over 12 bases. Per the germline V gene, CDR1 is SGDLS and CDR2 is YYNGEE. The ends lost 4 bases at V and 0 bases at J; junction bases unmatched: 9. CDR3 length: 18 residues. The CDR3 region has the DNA TGTGCCAGCAGCACGAGACTAGCGGGGGAGCCTAGCACAGATACGCAGTATTTT. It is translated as CASSTRLAGEPSTDTQYF.

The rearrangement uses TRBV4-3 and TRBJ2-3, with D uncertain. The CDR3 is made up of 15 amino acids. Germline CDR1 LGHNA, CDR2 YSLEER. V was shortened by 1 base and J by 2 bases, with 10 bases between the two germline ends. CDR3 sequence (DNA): TGCGCCAGCAGCCAAGTTCTAGGAGTCACAGATACGCAGTATTTT. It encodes CASSQVLGVTDTQYF.

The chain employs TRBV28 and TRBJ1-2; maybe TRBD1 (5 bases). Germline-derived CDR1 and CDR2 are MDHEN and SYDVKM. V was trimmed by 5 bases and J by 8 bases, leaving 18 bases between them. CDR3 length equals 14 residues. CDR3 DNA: TGTGCCAGCAGTCCCCGTGGAGGGGTGAGGGGCTACACCTTC. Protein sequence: CASSPRGGVRGYTF.

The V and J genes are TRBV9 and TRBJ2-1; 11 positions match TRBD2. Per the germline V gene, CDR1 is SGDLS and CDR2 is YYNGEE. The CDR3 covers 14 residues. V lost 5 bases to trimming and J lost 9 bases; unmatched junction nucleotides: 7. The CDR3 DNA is TGTGCCAGCAGTAGCGGGGGGGCCAGTTCTGAGCAGTTCTTC. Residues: CASSSGGASSEQFF.

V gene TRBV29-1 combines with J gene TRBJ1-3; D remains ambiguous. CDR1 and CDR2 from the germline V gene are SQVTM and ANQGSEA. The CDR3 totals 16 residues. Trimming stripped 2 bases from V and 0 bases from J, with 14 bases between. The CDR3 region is CSVESWWDSSGNTIYF. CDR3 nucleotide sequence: TGCAGCGTTGAATCGTGGTGGGATAGCTCTGGAAACACCATATATTTT.